Detailed here is one T cell receptor (beta chain). Its antigen remains unknown. This specimen belongs to a study of a mutant IDH1 vaccine in newly diagnosed glioma. Study as a whole: Patients under treatment included about 60% males and around 38% females and had a mean age of roughly 43 years. Receipt of radiotherapy, temozolomide, or both preceded the study, and most received both. Study observations and caveats: Top-clonotype changes in peripheral T cells seemed unrelated to pseudoprogression.

Profiled with immunoSEQ multiplex PCR; TCRdb holds only in-frame clones, not every one. The sample contains around 24,000 clones, about 92% of which appear only once. Time point here: baseline, week 1 (first vaccination visit). Noted treatment: pre-vaccination baseline after standard-of-care therapy. Each tumor in the donors was a new WHO grade 3 or 4 astrocytoma, IDH1-mutant and ATRX-lost. With 0 bases removed from V and 0 bases from J, the gap between germline ends came to 11 bases. The CDR3 runs 16 residues. Germline CDR1 reads LNHNV; CDR2 reads YYDKDF (reference sequence). This specimen consisted of PBMCs, obtained from a glioma patient treated with radiotherapy, temozolomide or both. The chain employs TRBV15 and TRBJ1-1; possible D gene TRBD1, 5 bases. This receptor was identified in a man aged 35 to 55 with glioma. The CDR3 protein is CATSRDPQGMNTEAFF. The CDR3 region has the DNA TGTGCCACCAGCAGAGATCCTCAGGGAATGAACACTGAAGCTTTCTTT.